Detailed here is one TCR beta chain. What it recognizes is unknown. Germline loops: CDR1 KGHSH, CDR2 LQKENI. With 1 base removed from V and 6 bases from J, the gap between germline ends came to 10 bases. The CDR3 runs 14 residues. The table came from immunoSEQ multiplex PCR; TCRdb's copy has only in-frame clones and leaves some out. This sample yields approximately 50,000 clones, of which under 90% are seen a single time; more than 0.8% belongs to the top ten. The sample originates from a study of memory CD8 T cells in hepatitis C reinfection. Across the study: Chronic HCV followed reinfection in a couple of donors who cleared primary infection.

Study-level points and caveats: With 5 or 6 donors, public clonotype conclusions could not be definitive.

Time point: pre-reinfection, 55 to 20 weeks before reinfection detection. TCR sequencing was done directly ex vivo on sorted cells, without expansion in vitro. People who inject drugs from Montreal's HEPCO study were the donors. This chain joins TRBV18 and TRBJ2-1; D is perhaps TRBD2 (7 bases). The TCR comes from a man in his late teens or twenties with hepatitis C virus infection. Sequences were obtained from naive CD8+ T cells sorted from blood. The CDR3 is CASSPRGGGNEQFF. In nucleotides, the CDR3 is TGTGCCAGCTCACCACGGGGAGGGGGCAATGAGCAGTTCTTC. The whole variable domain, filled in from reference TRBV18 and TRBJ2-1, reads NAGVMQNPRHLVRRRGQEARLRCSPMKGHSHVYWYRQLPEEGLKFMVYLQKENIIDESGMPKERFSAEFPKEGPSILRIQQVVRGDSAAYFCASSPRGGGNEQFFGPGTRLTVL.